The 9 T cell receptor beta chains listed next were all sequenced from one sample in a study of CXCR3-negative and CXCR3-positive naive CD8 T cells. 5' RACE that incorporated UMI labels was used to prepare the TRB cDNA libraries. TCRdb re-called the 5' RACE reads, yielding one record per CDR3 amino acid sequence without DNA. This sample's table reports tens of thousands of distinct CDR3 sequences. What was sequenced was memory CD8+ T cells from blood. The receptors originated from a human donor in good health. Some clones in this sample may be carry-over from other donors' samples.

The chain carries TRBV6-5 and TRBJ2-2; TCRdb designates TRBD1, a call that cannot be tested without DNA. CDR1 and CDR2 (germline): MNHEY, SVGAGI. The CDR3 spans 14 residues. The CDR3 sequence is CASSAGGNTGELFF.

The V call is TRBV7-9, the J call TRBJ1-1; TCRdb's assignment of TRBD1 cannot be checked, as there is no DNA. Germline V gene lookup returns CDR1 SEHNR and CDR2 FQNEAQ (reference sequence). CDR3 length: 13 residues. The chain's CDR3 is CASRPTGFAEAFF.

The rearrangement uses TRBV28 and TRBJ2-6; TCRdb's D gene call, TRBD1, goes unchecked for lack of DNA. This CDR3 has 17 amino acids. CDR1 is MDHEN, CDR2 SYDVKM, per germline. CDR3 protein: CASNTPSSSSGANVLTF.

The J gene is TRBJ2-1, the V gene TRBV24-1; TCRdb outputs TRBD1, but without DNA this stays unchecked. CDR1 and CDR2 from the germline V gene are KGHDR and SFDVKD. The CDR3 runs to 15 residues. The CDR3 sequence: CATSDDRDQDNEQFF.

J is TRBJ2-7 and V is TRBV29-1; TCRdb names TRBD1, which stays unverified in the absence of DNA. The germline gives CDR1 SQVTM, CDR2 ANQGSEA. This CDR3 spans 14 amino acids. The CDR3 reads CSVVGRDRETEQYF.

The chain is built from TRBV12-3 or TRBV12-4 and TRBJ2-1; the TCRdb call, TRBD1, lacks DNA for checking. The CDR3 runs to 13 residues. CDR3: CASADRLINEQFF.

The chain uses TRBV5-1 and TRBJ1-2; as DNA is missing, the TRBD1 call by TCRdb cannot be tested. This CDR3 region has 14 residues. CDR1 is SGHRS, CDR2 YFSETQ, per germline. This CDR3 is CASSLSGDTYGYTF.

This chain connects TRBV29-1 to TRBJ2-5; TCRdb's D call of TRBD1 is untestable without DNA. There are 14 residues in the CDR3. Germline V gives CDR1 SQVTM, CDR2 ANQGSEA. CDR3 sequence reads: CSVEVPGQGETQYF.

The chain is built from TRBV29-1 and TRBJ1-1; without DNA, the TCRdb call of TRBD1 cannot be checked. The germline CDR1 and CDR2 sequences are SQVTM and ANQGSEA. CDR3 length: 12 residues. CDR3 sequence: CGVHPGNTEAFF.